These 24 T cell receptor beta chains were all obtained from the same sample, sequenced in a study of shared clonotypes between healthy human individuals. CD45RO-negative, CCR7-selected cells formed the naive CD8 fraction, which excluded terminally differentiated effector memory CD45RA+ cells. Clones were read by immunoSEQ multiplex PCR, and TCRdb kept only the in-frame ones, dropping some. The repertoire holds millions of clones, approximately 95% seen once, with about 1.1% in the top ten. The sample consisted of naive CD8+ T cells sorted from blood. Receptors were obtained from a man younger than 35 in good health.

The CDR3 loop is CATSLEEMHQPQHF. In DNA, the CDR3 is TGTGCCACCTCCCTCGAGGAAATGCATCAGCCCCAGCATTTT. V usage is TRBV19 and J usage is TRBJ1-5; no firm D call. The V gene lost 10 bases and the J gene lost 5 bases, with 18 bases spanning the gap. Germline CDR1 LNHDA, CDR2 SQIVND (reference sequence). This CDR3 comprises 14 residues.

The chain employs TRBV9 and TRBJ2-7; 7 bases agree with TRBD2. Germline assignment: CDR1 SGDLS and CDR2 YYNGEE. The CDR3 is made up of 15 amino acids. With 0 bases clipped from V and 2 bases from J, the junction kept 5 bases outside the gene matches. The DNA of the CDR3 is TGTGCCAGCAGCGTAGCTGGGACTACCGCCTACGAGCAGTACTTC. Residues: CASSVAGTTAYEQYF.

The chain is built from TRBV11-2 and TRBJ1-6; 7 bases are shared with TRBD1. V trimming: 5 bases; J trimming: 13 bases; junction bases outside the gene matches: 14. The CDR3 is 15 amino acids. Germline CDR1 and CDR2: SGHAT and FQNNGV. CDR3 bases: TGTGCCAGCAGCCTGGAGGGGGCCTACACCTGGCCCCTCCACTTT. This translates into CASSLEGAYTWPLHF.

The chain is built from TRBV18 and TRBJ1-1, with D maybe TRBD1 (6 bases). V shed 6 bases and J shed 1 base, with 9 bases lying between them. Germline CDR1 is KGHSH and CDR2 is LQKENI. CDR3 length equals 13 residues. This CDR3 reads CASSLRGNTEAFF. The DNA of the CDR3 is TGTGCCAGCTCCCTCAGGGGGAACACTGAAGCTTTCTTT.

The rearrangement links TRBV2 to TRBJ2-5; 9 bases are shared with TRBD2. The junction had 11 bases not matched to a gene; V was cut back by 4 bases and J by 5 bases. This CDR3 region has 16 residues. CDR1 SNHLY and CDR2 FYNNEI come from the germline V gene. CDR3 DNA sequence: TGTGCCAGCAGTGGATCTGGCGGGGGGGCCGAGGAGACCCAGTACTTC. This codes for CASSGSGGGAEETQYF.

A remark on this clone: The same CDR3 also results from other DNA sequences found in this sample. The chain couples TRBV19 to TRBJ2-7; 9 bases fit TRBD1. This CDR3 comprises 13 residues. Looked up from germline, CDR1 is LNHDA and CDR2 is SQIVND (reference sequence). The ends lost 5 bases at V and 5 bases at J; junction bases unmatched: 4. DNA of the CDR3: TGTGCCAGTAGTCGGGACAGGGAGGACGAGCAGTACTTC. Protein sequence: CASSRDREDEQYF.

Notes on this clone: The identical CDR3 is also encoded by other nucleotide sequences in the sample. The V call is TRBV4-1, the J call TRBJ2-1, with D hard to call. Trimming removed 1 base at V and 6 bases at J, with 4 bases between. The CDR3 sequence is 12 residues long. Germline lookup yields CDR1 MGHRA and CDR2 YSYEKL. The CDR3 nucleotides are TGCGCCAGCAGCCAAGGAGTCAATGAGCAGTTCTTC. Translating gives CASSQGVNEQFF.

The CDR3 sequence: CAAGLGTEAFF. The CDR3 DNA reads TGTGCCGCGGGGCTGGGCACTGAAGCTTTCTTT. The J gene is TRBJ1-1, the V gene TRBV10-3, with D possibly being TRBD1 (5 bases). This CDR3 region has 11 residues. V was clipped by 11 bases and J by 4 bases, with 11 bases between them. CDR1 and CDR2 (germline): ENHRY, SYGVKD.

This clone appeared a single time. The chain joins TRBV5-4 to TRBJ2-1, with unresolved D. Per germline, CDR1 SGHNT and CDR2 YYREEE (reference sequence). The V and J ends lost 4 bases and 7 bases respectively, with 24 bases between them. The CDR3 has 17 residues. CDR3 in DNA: TGTGCCAGCAGCCCTACCGAGAAACCCGGCCCTGGAAATGAGCAGTTCTTC. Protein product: CASSPTEKPGPGNEQFF. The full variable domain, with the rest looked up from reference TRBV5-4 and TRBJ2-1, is ETGVTQSPTHLIKTRGQQVTLRCSSQSGHNTVSWYQQALGQGPQFIFQYYREEENGRGNFPPRFSGLQFPNYSSELNVNALELDDSALYLCASSPTEKPGPGNEQFFGPGTRLTVL.

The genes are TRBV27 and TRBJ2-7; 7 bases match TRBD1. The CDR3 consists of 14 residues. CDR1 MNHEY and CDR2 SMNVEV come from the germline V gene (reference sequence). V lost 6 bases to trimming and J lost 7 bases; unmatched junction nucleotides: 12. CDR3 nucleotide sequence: TGTGCCAGCAGCCCGGACAGGCTACTACGAGAGCAGTACTTC. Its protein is CASSPDRLLREQYF.

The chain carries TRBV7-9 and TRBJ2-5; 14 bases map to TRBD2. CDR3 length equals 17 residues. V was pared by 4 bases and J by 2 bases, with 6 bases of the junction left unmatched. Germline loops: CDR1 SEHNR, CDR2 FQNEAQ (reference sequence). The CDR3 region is CASSYRLAGGPQETQYF. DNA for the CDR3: TGTGCCAGCAGCTACCGACTAGCGGGAGGGCCACAAGAGACCCAGTACTTC.

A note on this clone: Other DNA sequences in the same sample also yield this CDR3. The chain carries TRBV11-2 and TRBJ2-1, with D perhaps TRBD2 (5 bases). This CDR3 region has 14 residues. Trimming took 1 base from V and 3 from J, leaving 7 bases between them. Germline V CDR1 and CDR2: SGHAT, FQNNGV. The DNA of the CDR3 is TGTGCCAGCAGCTTAGCGGGAAGCTACAATGAGCAGTTCTTC. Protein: CASSLAGSYNEQFF.

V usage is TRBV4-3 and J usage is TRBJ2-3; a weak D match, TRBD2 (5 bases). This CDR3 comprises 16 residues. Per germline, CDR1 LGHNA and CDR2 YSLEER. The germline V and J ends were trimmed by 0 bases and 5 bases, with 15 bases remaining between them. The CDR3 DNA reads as TGCGCCAGCAGCCAAGATCGGTATAGCGAGGGAGATACGCAGTATTTT. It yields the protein CASSQDRYSEGDTQYF.

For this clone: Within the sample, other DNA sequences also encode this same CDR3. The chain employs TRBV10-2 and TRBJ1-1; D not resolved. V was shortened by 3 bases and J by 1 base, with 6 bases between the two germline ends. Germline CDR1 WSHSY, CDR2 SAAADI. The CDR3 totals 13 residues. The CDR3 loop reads CASSEGRNTEAFF. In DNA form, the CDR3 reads TGCGCCAGCAGTGAAGGCAGGAACACTGAAGCTTTCTTT.

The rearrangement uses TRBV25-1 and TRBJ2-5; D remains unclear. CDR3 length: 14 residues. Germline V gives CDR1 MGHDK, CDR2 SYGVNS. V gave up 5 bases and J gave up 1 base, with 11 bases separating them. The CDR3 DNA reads TGTGCCAGCAGTAACAAGGCGGTCCAAGAGACCCAGTACTTC. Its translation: CASSNKAVQETQYF. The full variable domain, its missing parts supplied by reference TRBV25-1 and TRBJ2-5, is EADIYQTPRYLVIGTGKKITLECSQTMGHDKMYWYQQDPGMELHLIHYSYGVNSTEKGDLSSESTVSRIRTEHFPLTLESARPSHTSQYLCASSNKAVQETQYFGPGTRLLVL.

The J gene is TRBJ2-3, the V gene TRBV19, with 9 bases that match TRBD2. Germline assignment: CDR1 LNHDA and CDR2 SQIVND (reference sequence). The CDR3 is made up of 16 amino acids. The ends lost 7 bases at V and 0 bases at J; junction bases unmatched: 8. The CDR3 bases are TGTGCCAGTACCCCATCTAGCGGGGTTAGCACAGATACGCAGTATTTT. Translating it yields CASTPSSGVSTDTQYF.

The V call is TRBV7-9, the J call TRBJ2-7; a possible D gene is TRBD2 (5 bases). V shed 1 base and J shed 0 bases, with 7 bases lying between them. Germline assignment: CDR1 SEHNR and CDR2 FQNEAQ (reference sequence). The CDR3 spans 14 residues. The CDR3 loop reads CASSLERPSYEQYF. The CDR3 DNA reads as TGTGCCAGCAGCTTAGAGCGGCCCTCCTACGAGCAGTACTTC.

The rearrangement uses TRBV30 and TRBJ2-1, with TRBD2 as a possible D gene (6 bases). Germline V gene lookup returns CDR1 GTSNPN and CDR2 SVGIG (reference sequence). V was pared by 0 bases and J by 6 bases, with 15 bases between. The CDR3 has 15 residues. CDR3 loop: CAWSVRGGLSNEQFF. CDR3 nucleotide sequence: TGTGCCTGGAGTGTACGCGGAGGGTTGAGCAATGAGCAGTTCTTC. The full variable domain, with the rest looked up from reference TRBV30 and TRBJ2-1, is SQTIHQWPATLVQPVGSPLSLECTVEGTSNPNLYWYRQAAGRGLQLLFYSVGIGQISSEVPQNLSASRPQDRQFILSSKKLLLSDSGFYLCAWSVRGGLSNEQFFGPGTRLTVL.

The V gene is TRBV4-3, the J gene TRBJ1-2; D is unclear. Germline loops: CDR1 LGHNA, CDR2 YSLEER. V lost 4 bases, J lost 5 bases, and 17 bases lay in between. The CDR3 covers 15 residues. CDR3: CASSPRWALGYGYTF. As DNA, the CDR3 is TGCGCCAGCAGCCCTCGATGGGCCTTGGGGTATGGCTACACCTTC.

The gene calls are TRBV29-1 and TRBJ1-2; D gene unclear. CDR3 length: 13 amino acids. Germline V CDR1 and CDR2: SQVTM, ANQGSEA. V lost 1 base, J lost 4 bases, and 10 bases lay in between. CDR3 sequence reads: CSVEGDRSYGYTF. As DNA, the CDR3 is TGCAGCGTTGAAGGCGACCGGTCCTATGGCTACACCTTC.

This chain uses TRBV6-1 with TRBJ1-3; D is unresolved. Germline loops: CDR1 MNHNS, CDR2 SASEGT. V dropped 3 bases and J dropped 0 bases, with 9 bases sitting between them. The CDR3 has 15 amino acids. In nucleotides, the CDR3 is TGTGCCAGCAGTGATGGTATAACCTCTGGAAACACCATATATTTT. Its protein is CASSDGITSGNTIYF.

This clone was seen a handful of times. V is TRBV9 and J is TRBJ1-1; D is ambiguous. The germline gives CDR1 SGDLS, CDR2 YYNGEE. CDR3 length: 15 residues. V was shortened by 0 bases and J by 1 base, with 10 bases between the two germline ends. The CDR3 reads CASSVADIKNTEAFF. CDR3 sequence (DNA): TGTGCCAGCAGCGTAGCTGACATTAAGAACACTGAAGCTTTCTTT.

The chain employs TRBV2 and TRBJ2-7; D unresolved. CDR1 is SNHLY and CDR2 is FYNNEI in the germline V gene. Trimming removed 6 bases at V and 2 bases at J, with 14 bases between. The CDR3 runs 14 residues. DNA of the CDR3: TGTGCCAGCAGACGAGGTCTAAGCCCCTACGAGCAGTACTTC. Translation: CASRRGLSPYEQYF.

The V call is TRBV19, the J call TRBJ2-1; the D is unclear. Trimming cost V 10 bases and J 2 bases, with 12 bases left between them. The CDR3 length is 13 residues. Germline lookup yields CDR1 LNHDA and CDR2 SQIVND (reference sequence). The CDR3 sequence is CATRDETYNEQFF. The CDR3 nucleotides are TGTGCCACAAGGGATGAGACCTACAATGAGCAGTTCTTC.